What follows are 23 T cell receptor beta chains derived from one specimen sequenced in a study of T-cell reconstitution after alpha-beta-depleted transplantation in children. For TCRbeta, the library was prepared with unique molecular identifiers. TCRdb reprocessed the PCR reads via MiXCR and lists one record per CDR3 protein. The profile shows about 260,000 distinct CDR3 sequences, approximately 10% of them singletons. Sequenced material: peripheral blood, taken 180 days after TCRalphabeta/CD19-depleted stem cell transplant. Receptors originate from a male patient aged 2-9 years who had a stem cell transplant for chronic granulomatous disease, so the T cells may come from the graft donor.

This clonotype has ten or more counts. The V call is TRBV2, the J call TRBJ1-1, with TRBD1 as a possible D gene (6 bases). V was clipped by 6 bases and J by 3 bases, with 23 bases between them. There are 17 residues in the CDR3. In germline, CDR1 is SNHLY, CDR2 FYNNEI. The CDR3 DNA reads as TGTGCCAGCAGGGCCATTCTCGGGGCGACAGGACACACTGAAGCTTTCTTT. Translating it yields CASRAILGATGHTEAFF.

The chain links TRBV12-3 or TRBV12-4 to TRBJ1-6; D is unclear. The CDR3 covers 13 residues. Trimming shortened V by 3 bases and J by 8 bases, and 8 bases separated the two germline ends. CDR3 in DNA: TGTGCCAGCAGTTTCTCAGCTGATTCACCCCTCCACTTT. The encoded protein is CASSFSADSPLHF.

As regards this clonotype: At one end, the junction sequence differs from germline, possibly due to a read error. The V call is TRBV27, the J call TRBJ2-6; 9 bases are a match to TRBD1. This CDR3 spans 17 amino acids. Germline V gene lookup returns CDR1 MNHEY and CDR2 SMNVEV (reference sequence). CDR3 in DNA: TGTGCCAGCAGTTGGGGACAGGGAAACTCTGGGGCCAGCGTCCTGACTTTC. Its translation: CASSWGQGNSGASVLTF.

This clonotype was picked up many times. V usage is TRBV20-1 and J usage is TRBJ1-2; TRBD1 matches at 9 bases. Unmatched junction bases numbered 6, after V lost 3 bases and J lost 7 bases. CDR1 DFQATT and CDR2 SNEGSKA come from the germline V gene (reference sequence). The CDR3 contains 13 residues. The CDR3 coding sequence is TGCAGTGCTAGGCTTGGGACAGGGTCTGGCTACACCTTC. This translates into CSARLGTGSGYTF.

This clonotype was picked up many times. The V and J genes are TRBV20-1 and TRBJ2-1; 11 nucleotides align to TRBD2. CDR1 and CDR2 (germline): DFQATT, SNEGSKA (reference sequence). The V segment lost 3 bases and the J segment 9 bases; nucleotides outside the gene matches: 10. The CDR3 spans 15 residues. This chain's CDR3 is CSASFGLAGVGEQFF. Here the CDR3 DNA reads TGCAGTGCTAGTTTCGGACTAGCGGGTGTCGGTGAGCAGTTCTTC.

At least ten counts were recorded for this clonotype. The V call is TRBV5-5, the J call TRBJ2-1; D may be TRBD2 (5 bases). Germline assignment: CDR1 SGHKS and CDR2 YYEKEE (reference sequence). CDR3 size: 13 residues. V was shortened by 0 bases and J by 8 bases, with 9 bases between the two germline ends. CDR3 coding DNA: TGTGCCAGCAGCTTGGGTTACGGGGATGAGCAGTTCTTC. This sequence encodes CASSLGYGDEQFF. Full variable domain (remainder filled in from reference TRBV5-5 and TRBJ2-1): DAGVTQSPTHLIKTRGQQVTLRCSPISGHKSVSWYQQVLGQGPQFIFQYYEKEERGRGNFPDRFSARQFPNYSSELNVNALLLGDSALYLCASSLGYGDEQFFGPGTRLTVL.

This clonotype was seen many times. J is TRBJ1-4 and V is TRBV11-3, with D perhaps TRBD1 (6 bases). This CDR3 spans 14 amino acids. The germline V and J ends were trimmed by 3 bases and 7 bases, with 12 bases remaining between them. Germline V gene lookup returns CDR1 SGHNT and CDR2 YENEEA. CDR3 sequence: CASSLLGGREKLFF. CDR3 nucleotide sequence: TGTGCCAGCAGCTTGCTAGGGGGGCGTGAAAAACTGTTTTTT.

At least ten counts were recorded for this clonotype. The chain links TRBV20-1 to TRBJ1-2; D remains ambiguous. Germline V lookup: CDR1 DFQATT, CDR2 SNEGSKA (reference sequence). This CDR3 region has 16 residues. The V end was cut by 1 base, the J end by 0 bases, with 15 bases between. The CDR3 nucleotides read TGCAGTGCTAGAGCAGGTGGCACATATTCTAACTATGGCTACACCTTC. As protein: CSARAGGTYSNYGYTF.

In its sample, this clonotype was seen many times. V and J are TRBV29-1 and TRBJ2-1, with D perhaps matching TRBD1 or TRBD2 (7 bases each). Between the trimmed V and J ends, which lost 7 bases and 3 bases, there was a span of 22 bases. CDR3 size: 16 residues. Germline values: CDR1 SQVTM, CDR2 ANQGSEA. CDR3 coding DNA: TGCAGCGCTTGGGGGGGGGACAGTACCGGCTACAATGAGCAGTTCTTC. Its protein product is CSAWGGDSTGYNEQFF.

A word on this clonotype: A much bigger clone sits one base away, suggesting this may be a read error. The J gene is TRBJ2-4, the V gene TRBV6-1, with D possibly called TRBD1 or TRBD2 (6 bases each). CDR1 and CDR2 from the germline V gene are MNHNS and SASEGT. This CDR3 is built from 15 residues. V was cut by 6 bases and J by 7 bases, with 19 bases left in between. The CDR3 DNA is TGTGCCAGCAGCAGGACAAGGGGGGACGGGAACATTCAGTACTTC. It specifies CASSRTRGDGNIQYF.

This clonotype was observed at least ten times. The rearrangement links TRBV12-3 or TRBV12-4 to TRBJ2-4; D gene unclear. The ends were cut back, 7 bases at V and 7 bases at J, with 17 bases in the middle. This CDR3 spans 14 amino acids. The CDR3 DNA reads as TGTGCCAGCACCTTGAAGGGAACCAGGAACATTCAGTACTTC. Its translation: CASTLKGTRNIQYF.

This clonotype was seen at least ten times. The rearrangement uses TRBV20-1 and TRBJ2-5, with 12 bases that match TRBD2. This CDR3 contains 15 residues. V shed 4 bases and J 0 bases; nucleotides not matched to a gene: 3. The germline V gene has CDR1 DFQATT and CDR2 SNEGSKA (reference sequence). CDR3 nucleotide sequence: TGCAGTGCTATGAGACTAGCGGGAGACCAAGAGACCCAGTACTTC. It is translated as CSAMRLAGDQETQYF.

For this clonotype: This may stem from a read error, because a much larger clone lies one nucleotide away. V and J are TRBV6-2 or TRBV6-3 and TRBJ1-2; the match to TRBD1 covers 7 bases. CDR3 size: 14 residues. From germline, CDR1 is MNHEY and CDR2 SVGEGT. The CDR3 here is CASSSAGRVGGSTF. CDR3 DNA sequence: TGTGCCAGCAGTTCAGCCGGACGCGTAGGGGGCTCCACCTTC.

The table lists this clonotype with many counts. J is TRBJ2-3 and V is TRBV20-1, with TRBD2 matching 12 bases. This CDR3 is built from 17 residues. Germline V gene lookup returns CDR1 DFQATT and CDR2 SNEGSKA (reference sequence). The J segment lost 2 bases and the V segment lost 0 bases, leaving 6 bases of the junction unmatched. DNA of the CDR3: TGCAGTGCTAGAGATAGACTAGCGGGAGTGACCACAGATACGCAGTATTTT. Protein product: CSARDRLAGVTTDTQYF.

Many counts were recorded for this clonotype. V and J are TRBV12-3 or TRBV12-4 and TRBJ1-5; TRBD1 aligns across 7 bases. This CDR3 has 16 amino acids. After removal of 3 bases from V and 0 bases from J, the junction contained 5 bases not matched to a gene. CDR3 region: CASSFGTAYSNQPQHF. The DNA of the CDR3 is TGTGCCAGCAGTTTTGGGACAGCTTATAGCAATCAGCCCCAGCATTTT.

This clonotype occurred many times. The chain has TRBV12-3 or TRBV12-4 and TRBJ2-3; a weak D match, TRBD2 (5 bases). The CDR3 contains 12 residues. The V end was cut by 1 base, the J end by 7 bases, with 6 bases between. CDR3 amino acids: CASSLVANTQYF. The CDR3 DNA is TGTGCCAGCAGTTTAGTAGCGAATACGCAGTATTTT.

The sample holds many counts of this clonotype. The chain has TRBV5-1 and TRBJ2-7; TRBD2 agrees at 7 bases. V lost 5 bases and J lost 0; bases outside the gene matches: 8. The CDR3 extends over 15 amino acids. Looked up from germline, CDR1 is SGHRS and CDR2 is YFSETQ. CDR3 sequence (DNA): TGCGCCAGCAGTCTGGGAGGGACTTTCTCCTACGAGCAGTACTTC. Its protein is CASSLGGTFSYEQYF.

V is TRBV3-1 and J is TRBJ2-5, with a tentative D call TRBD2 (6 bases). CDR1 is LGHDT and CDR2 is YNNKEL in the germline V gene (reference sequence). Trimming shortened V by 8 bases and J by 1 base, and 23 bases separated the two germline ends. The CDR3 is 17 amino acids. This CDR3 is CASCPPTPGVGQETQYF. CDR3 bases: TGTGCCAGCTGCCCTCCGACCCCGGGGGTGGGCCAAGAGACCCAGTACTTC.

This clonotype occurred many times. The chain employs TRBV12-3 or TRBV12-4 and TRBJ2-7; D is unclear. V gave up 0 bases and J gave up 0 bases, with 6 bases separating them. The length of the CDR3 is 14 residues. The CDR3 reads CASSLAHSSYEQYF. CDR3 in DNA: TGTGCCAGCAGTTTAGCGCACAGCTCCTACGAGCAGTACTTC.

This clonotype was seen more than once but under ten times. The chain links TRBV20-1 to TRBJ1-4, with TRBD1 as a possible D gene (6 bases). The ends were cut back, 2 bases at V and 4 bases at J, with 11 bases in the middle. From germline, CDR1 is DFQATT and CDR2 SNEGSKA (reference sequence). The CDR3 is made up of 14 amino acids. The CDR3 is CSARFGTSNEKLFF. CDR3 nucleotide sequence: TGCAGTGCTAGATTCGGGACAAGTAATGAAAAACTGTTTTTT.

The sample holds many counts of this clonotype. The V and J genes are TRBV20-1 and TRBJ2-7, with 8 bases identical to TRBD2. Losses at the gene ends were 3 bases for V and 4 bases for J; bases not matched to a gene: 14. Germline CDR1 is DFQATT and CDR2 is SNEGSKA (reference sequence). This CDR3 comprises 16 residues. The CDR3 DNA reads TGCAGTGCTAGTGGCGGGAGGACCATTCAAGGGTACGAGCAGTACTTC. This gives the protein CSASGGRTIQGYEQYF.

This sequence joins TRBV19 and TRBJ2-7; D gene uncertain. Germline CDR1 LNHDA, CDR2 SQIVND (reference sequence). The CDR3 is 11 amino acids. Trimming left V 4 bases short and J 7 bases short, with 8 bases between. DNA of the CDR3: TGTGCCAGTAGTACCGACCGTGAGCAGTACTTC. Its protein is CASSTDREQYF.

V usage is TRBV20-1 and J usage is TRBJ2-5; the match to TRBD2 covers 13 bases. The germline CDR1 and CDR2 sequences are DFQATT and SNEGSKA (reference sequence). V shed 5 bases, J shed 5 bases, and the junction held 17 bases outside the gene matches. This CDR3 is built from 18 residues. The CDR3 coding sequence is TGCAGTGCTGGGTGTGGGGGACCAATGGGACTAGCGGGGGAGACCCAGTACTTC. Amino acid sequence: CSAGCGGPMGLAGETQYF.